This T cell receptor beta chain was captured by sequencing in a study of control samples from healthy donors and cancer patients. Clones were read by immunoSEQ multiplex PCR, and TCRdb kept only the in-frame ones, dropping some. Of 250,000 to 300,000 clones in the sample, about 80% were seen once. About this clone itself: Other DNA sequences of this sample code for an identical CDR3.

The germline CDR1 and CDR2 sequences are SGHRS and YFSETQ. This CDR3 contains 15 residues. V dropped 2 bases and J dropped 4; count of bases not matched to a gene: 5. Sequenced sample: PBMCs. V is TRBV5-1 and J is TRBJ2-1, with 8 bases matching TRBD2. This receptor was identified in a woman aged 55-75 years with lung cancer. The CDR3 DNA reads TGCGCCAGCAGCTTAGGCGGGGGGTCGTACAATGAGCAGTTCTTC. Its protein is CASSLGGGSYNEQFF.